The clone carrying this TCR beta chain has a single count. Original processing methods: Estimated nucleated cell counts came from reference gene primer amplification. Measured with immunoSEQ multiplex PCR; TCRdb has only the in-frame clones, and not every one. For V, J and clone size, that table is used; D and trimming come from the DNA. The sample lists over 200,000 clones, almost 90% occurring once. Trimming cost V 5 bases and J 2 bases; bases outside gene matches: 5. The CDR3 has 15 residues. Per the germline V gene, CDR1 is SEHNR and CDR2 is FQNEAQ (reference sequence). The data were taken from a study of blood T cell repertoires in COVID-19. Across the whole study: Sites across the United States, Italy and Spain contributed samples from acute and convalescent COVID-19. PBMCs, B-cell-depleted T cells, or T cells were the source of the cDNA or gDNA that made up the material.

The TCR originated in a woman in her fifties or sixties with acute or convalescent COVID-19. The sequencing sample was made of peripheral blood. The genes are TRBV7-9 and TRBJ2-1, with TRBD1 identical over 8 bases. Here the CDR3 reads CASSPDRAPYNEQFF. The CDR3 coding sequence is TGTGCCAGCAGCCCGGACAGGGCTCCCTACAATGAGCAGTTCTTC.